The rows below give T cell receptor beta chains drawn from one sample of a study of OX40 agonist ivuxolimab in advanced cancers. Here immunoSEQ multiplex PCR was the method, and the copy in TCRdb shows in-frame clones only, minus some. This table has 66,000 or so clones, 87% appearing once. The material was CD4+ or CD8+ T cells sorted from blood, obtained in a trial of the OX40 agonist ivuxolimab. The receptors were sampled from an adult with an advanced solid tumor such as melanoma, head and neck, liver or kidney cancer. The CDR3 runs from the conserved cysteine through the conserved F or W. Each record gives: D gene, V gene, CDR3 length, clone size, J gene, CDR3 DNA, CDR3 protein. A D gene is named only where the DNA matches it firmly. Size tells how often a clone was seen (once, few, many) or the class of an expanded clone, and some rows leave it out.

D: TRBD1; V: TRBV5-1; length: 15; size: .; J: TRBJ1-1; DNA: TGCGCCAGCAGCTTGGAACGAACAGGGGGCACTGAAGCTTTCTTT; CDR3: CASSLERTGGTEAFF
D: .; V: TRBV4-1; length: 15; size: .; J: TRBJ2-2; DNA: TGCGCCAGCAGCCCCCAGACAGTAAATACCGGGGAGCTGTTTTTT; CDR3: CASSPQTVNTGELFF
D: TRBD1; V: TRBV28; length: 17; size: .; J: TRBJ2-7; DNA: TGTGCCAGCAGTTTCCCTTCGGGACAGCCGGGATCCTACGAGCAGTACTTC; CDR3: CASSFPSGQPGSYEQYF
D: TRBD1; V: TRBV11-1; length: 14; size: .; J: TRBJ1-2; DNA: TGTGCCAGCAGCTTAGATGCAGGGGGCTATGGCTACACCTTC; CDR3: CASSLDAGGYGYTF
D: .; V: TRBV5-6; length: 17; size: .; J: TRBJ2-3; DNA: TGTGCCAGCAGCTTGTTTTGGACAACGACCCAGTCCGATACGCAGTATTTT; CDR3: CASSLFWTTTQSDTQYF
D: TRBD1; V: TRBV28; length: 18; size: .; J: TRBJ1-5; DNA: TGTGCCAGCAGTTTATACACTGGGACAGGGTCGAGGGGTCAGCCCCAGCATTTT; CDR3: CASSLYTGTGSRGQPQHF
D: .; V: TRBV18; length: 15; size: .; J: TRBJ2-2; DNA: TGTGCCAGCTCACTTCAGGCTCCGAACACCGGGGAGCTGTTTTTT; CDR3: CASSLQAPNTGELFF
D: .; V: TRBV25-1; length: 12; size: .; J: TRBJ2-1; DNA: TGTGCCAGCAGCGTGGGACCCGCGAGGCAGTTCTTC; CDR3: CASSVGPARQFF
D: .; V: TRBV9; length: 17; size: .; J: TRBJ1-5; DNA: TGTGCCAGCAGCGTAGTGGGTCGAGGGGGAGGGGATCAGCCCCAGCATTTT; CDR3: CASSVVGRGGGDQPQHF
D: .; V: TRBV6-5; length: 12; size: .; J: TRBJ2-7; DNA: TGTGCCATCAGCGGACAAACCTACGAGCAGTACTTC; CDR3: CAISGQTYEQYF
D: .; V: TRBV27; length: 10; size: .; J: TRBJ1-4; DNA: TGTGCCAGCGGAGATGAAAAACTGTTTTTT; CDR3: CASGDEKLFF
D: .; V: TRBV6-5; length: 13; size: .; J: TRBJ1-5; DNA: TGTGCCAGCAGTTACGCAGAGAATCAGCCCCAGCATTTT; CDR3: CASSYAENQPQHF
D: TRBD2; V: TRBV6-5; length: 15; size: .; J: TRBJ2-7; DNA: TGTGCCAGCAGTTACACCGGGACTAGCGGCTACGAGCAGTACTTC; CDR3: CASSYTGTSGYEQYF
D: TRBD1; V: TRBV7-2; length: 14; size: .; J: TRBJ2-7; DNA: TGTGCCAGCAGCTTGGGGACAGAGACCTACGAGCAGTACTTC; CDR3: CASSLGTETYEQYF
D: .; V: TRBV11-2; length: 16; size: .; J: TRBJ2-5; DNA: TGTGCCAGCTCTCATGGTAGAGGGTCGTTCCAAGAGACCCAGTACTTC; CDR3: CASSHGRGSFQETQYF
D: TRBD1; V: TRBV9; length: 15; size: .; J: TRBJ1-2; DNA: TGTGCCAGCAGCTTCGCGGGGGGACAGAACTATGGCTACACCTTC; CDR3: CASSFAGGQNYGYTF
D: .; V: TRBV28; length: 16; size: .; J: TRBJ2-2; DNA: TGTGCCAGCAGTTTAGTGCCAGGGTTAAACACCGGGGAGCTGTTTTTT; CDR3: CASSLVPGLNTGELFF
D: .; V: TRBV28; length: 13; size: .; J: TRBJ1-2; DNA: TGTGCCAGCAACGAGGGGCAGAGAGATGGCTACACCTTC; CDR3: CASNEGQRDGYTF
D: TRBD2; V: TRBV7-2; length: 15; size: .; J: TRBJ2-3; DNA: TGTGCCAGCAGCCGGACTAGCGGCTACACAGATACGCAGTATTTT; CDR3: CASSRTSGYTDTQYF
D: .; V: TRBV2; length: 12; size: once; J: TRBJ2-2; DNA: TGTGCCAGCAGCAGACACTCCGGGGAGCTGTTTTTT; CDR3: CASSRHSGELFF
D: .; V: TRBV6-5; length: 15; size: once; J: TRBJ1-5; DNA: TGTGCCAGCGCGCAAAGCCACTATAGCAATCAGCCCCAGCATTTT; CDR3: CASAQSHYSNQPQHF
D: TRBD2; V: TRBV6-4; length: 15; size: .; J: TRBJ2-3; DNA: TGTGCCAGCAGATCTATAGCGGGAGTTCTAGATACGCAGTATTTT; CDR3: CASRSIAGVLDTQYF
D: .; V: TRBV6-1; length: 14; size: .; J: TRBJ2-7; DNA: TGTGCCAGCAGTGAGAGTTTTAGCTCCTACGAGCAGTACTTC; CDR3: CASSESFSSYEQYF
D: TRBD2; V: TRBV28; length: 16; size: .; J: TRBJ2-5; DNA: TGTGCCAGCAGTTTACCGGGACTAGCGGTCATGGGGACCCAGTACTTC; CDR3: CASSLPGLAVMGTQYF
D: .; V: TRBV4-3; length: 16; size: .; J: TRBJ2-3; DNA: TGCGCCAGCAGTCACCAGGGGAACTCTCGCACAGATACGCAGTATTTT; CDR3: CASSHQGNSRTDTQYF
D: TRBD2; V: TRBV18; length: 16; size: .; J: TRBJ2-7; DNA: TGTGCCAGCTCACCGTCCGGACTAGCGGGACTCTACGAGCAGTACTTC; CDR3: CASSPSGLAGLYEQYF
D: .; V: TRBV19; length: 15; size: .; J: TRBJ2-2; DNA: TGTGCCAGTAGTATCTATACAGGAGGCACCGGGGAGCTGTTTTTT; CDR3: CASSIYTGGTGELFF
D: TRBD1; V: TRBV18; length: 14; size: .; J: TRBJ1-1; DNA: TGTGCCAGCTCACAAGGACAGGGAATCACTGAAGCTTTCTTT; CDR3: CASSQGQGITEAFF
D: .; V: TRBV10-3; length: 14; size: .; J: TRBJ2-1; DNA: TGTGCCATCAGGAAGTCTATCCTAGTAGATGAGCAGTTCTTC; CDR3: CAIRKSILVDEQFF
D: TRBD1; V: TRBV10-2; length: 18; size: .; J: TRBJ1-6; DNA: TGCGCCAGCAGTGATCCCTCGGGACAGAACTCCTATAATTCACCCCTCCACTTT; CDR3: CASSDPSGQNSYNSPLHF
D: .; V: TRBV7-2; length: 14; size: .; J: TRBJ1-5; DNA: TGTGCCAGCAGCTTAGAGGCCTTCAATCAGCCCCAGCATTTT; CDR3: CASSLEAFNQPQHF